Below are 21 T cell receptor beta chains sequenced from a single sample in a study of HIV-infected patients and healthy controls (dated by TCRdb to between 2014 and 2016). The library was generated by 5' RACE. The sequencer was an Illumina MiSeq. Reverse transcription of approximately 530 ng RNA was performed with SuperScript III using primers directed against the alpha and beta constant regions. Separate alpha and beta chain libraries were made by chain-specific third strand synthesis with multiplexing indices. The public sequencing data were trimmed at Q25 with fastp and processed into clonotypes with MiXCR by TCRdb, which kept only in-frame beta chains. Entries are consolidated by CDR3 protein sequence, retaining the most common genes and DNA. A total of almost 25,000 distinct CDR3 sequences appear in this sample, roughly 7.9% of them only once. Approximately 3.9% of the sample lies in the top ten.

Whole blood was used without fractionating the cells, so the repertoire represented all peripheral T cells without sorting. Sequencing was done on a sample of blood. These receptor sequences come from an adult in good health.

The gene calls are TRBV29-1 and TRBJ2-4, with D maybe TRBD2 (7 bases). Trimming stripped 4 bases from V and 1 base from J, with 17 bases between. Per germline, CDR1 SQVTM and CDR2 ANQGSEA. This CDR3 is built from 16 residues. The CDR3 coding sequence is TGCAGCGTTGGGGGGCTGCGGGGGAAGGCCAAAAACATTCAGTACTTC. This sequence encodes CSVGGLRGKAKNIQYF.

This clonotype was detected many times. The rearrangement links TRBV6-1 to TRBJ1-1; D remains unclear. Per the germline V gene, CDR1 is MNHNS and CDR2 is SASEGT. Trimming pared 6 bases from V and 3 bases from J, leaving 11 bases between. The CDR3 contains 13 residues. The CDR3 protein is CASRAGLYTEAFF. The CDR3, as DNA: TGTGCCAGCAGGGCGGGCCTTTACACTGAAGCTTTCTTT.

This clonotype appeared many times. The chain is built from TRBV19 and TRBJ2-5; TRBD1 matches 8 bases. The CDR3 extends over 14 amino acids. The junction had 5 bases not matched to a gene; V was cut back by 4 bases and J by 4 bases. In germline, CDR1 is LNHDA, CDR2 SQIVND (reference sequence). CDR3: CASSTRQGRETQYF. The CDR3 bases are TGTGCCAGTAGTACCCGACAGGGGCGAGAGACCCAGTACTTC.

The chain employs TRBV5-1 and TRBJ2-3; possibly TRBD2 for D (5 bases). This CDR3 is 16 amino acids long. The V and J ends lost 2 bases and 4 bases respectively, with 17 bases between them. The germline gives CDR1 SGHRS, CDR2 YFSETQ. The CDR3 nucleotides read TGCGCCAGCAGCTTCCGCTGGGAGAGTGTCCCAGATACGCAGTATTTT. This encodes CASSFRWESVPDTQYF.

This clonotype was seen repeatedly, ten times or more. The J gene is TRBJ1-1, the V gene TRBV7-2; 7 positions agree with TRBD1. After removal of 1 base from V and 1 base from J, the junction contained 6 bases not matched to a gene. From germline, CDR1 is SGHTA and CDR2 FQGNSA. CDR3 length: 16 amino acids. The chain's CDR3 is CASSLVGDRANTEAFF. The CDR3 DNA is TGTGCCAGCAGCTTAGTAGGGGACAGAGCGAACACTGAAGCTTTCTTT.

There are many counts of this clonotype. The rearrangement uses TRBV20-1 and TRBJ2-3; the match to TRBD2 covers 14 bases. V dropped 3 bases and J dropped 2; count of bases not matched to a gene: 7. Germline CDR1 is DFQATT and CDR2 is SNEGSKA (reference sequence). The CDR3 is made up of 17 amino acids. This CDR3 is CSASGTSGGGNTDTQYF. DNA for the CDR3: TGCAGTGCTAGTGGGACTAGCGGGGGCGGTAACACAGATACGCAGTATTTT.

This clonotype was seen a few times. The chain couples TRBV29-1 to TRBJ1-2, with D unclear. The CDR3 loop spans 12 amino acids. Trimming took off 4 bases at V and 1 base at J, with 7 bases between the two ends. Looked up from germline, CDR1 is SQVTM and CDR2 is ANQGSEA. CDR3 loop: CSVVKVNYGYTF. DNA of the CDR3: TGCAGCGTTGTGAAGGTTAACTATGGCTACACCTTC.

This clonotype occurred many times. This chain joins TRBV25-1 and TRBJ2-2, with TRBD1 identical over 8 bases. The V gene end was trimmed by 8 bases and the J gene end by 3 bases; junction bases not matched to a gene: 5. CDR1 MGHDK and CDR2 SYGVNS come from the germline V gene. This CDR3 contains 14 residues. The CDR3 loop is CASQTGADTGELFF. DNA of the CDR3: TGTGCCAGCCAGACAGGGGCCGACACCGGGGAGCTGTTTTTT. Filled out from reference TRBV25-1 and TRBJ2-2, the complete variable domain reads EADIYQTPRYLVIGTGKKITLECSQTMGHDKMYWYQQDPGMELHLIHYSYGVNSTEKGDLSSESTVSRIRTEHFPLTLESARPSHTSQYLCASQTGADTGELFFGEGSRLTVL.

This clonotype showed up many times. The V call is TRBV9, the J call TRBJ1-1; 7 bases align to TRBD1. Germline V gene sequence: CDR1 SGDLS, CDR2 YYNGEE. V dropped 1 base and J dropped 8; count of bases not matched to a gene: 5. This CDR3 is built from 13 residues. CDR3 nucleotides: TGTGCCAGCAGCGTACATGGGGACAGCGAAGCTTTCTTT. Encoded protein: CASSVHGDSEAFF.

In this sample, this clonotype turned up a few times. The J gene is TRBJ2-4, the V gene TRBV19, with a tentative D call TRBD1 (6 bases). Germline V gene sequence: CDR1 LNHDA, CDR2 SQIVND (reference sequence). The CDR3 has 13 residues. The ends were cut back, 11 bases at V and 0 bases at J, with 11 bases in the middle. This chain's CDR3 is CAGRDTAKNIQYF. The CDR3 DNA sequence: TGTGCCGGAAGGGACACAGCCAAAAACATTCAGTACTTC.

This clonotype has a count of ten or more. This chain connects TRBV28 to TRBJ2-1, with 8 bases fitting TRBD1. Per germline, CDR1 MDHEN and CDR2 SYDVKM. This CDR3 comprises 15 residues. J lost 2 bases, V lost 4 bases, and 4 bases had no gene match. For the CDR3, the DNA is TGTGCCAGCAGTTCCCCCAGGGGGCCCTACAATGAGCAGTTCTTC. Amino acids: CASSSPRGPYNEQFF.

A few counts support this clonotype. The chain's CDR3 is CASSSLNLEPLRYNEQFF. Written as DNA, the CDR3 is TGTGCCAGCAGCTCACTAAACTTGGAACCCCTCCGTTACAATGAGCAGTTCTTC. The chain carries TRBV6-9 and TRBJ2-1; D gene uncertain. The CDR3 is 18 amino acids. Per the germline V gene, CDR1 is MNHGY and CDR2 is SVAAGI. V was trimmed by 6 bases and J by 4 bases, leaving 25 bases between them.

In this sample, this clonotype turned up many times. The genes are TRBV7-2 and TRBJ2-3; TRBD2 matches at 7 bases. The CDR3 loop spans 15 amino acids. Looked up from germline, CDR1 is SGHTA and CDR2 is FQGNSA. Trimming cost V 3 bases and J 2 bases; bases outside gene matches: 5. The CDR3 DNA follows: TGTGCCAGCAGCTTGGACGGGGGGTACACAGATACGCAGTATTTT. Translating it yields CASSLDGGYTDTQYF.

The chain links TRBV5-4 to TRBJ1-6, with 9 bases aligning to TRBD1. There are 15 residues in the CDR3. The germline gives CDR1 SGHNT, CDR2 YYREEE (reference sequence). With 4 bases clipped from V and 6 bases from J, the junction kept 5 bases outside the gene matches. The CDR3 nucleotides read TGTGCCAGCAGCCCCACGGGACAGGGTAATTCACCCCTCCACTTT. The encoded protein is CASSPTGQGNSPLHF.

Judged by abundance, this clonotype is medium-sized. Here the CDR3 reads CASSHETGSGANVLTF. The CDR3 nucleotides are TGCGCCAGCAGCCATGAGACAGGCTCTGGGGCCAACGTCCTGACTTTC. The genes are TRBV4-3 and TRBJ2-6; weak D call: TRBD1 (6 bases). Per germline, CDR1 LGHNA and CDR2 YSLEER. Trimming took off 3 bases at V and 0 bases at J, with 9 bases between the two ends. The CDR3 loop spans 16 amino acids.

This clonotype was detected ten times or more. The V and J genes are TRBV6-5 and TRBJ2-5; 12 nucleotides line up with TRBD1. Germline assignment: CDR1 MNHEY and CDR2 SVGAGI. CDR3 size: 15 residues. The V and J ends lost 0 bases and 5 bases, in that order; junction bases with no gene match: 1. CDR3 nucleotide sequence: TGTGCCAGCAGTTACTCGGGACAGGGGGCTGAGACCCAGTACTTC. The encoded protein is CASSYSGQGAETQYF.

This clonotype was counted many times. The rearrangement uses TRBV5-1 and TRBJ1-6; possibly TRBD1 for D (6 bases). The V gene lost 4 bases and the J gene lost 0 bases, with 20 bases spanning the gap. Germline-derived CDR1 and CDR2 are SGHRS and YFSETQ. This CDR3 spans 19 amino acids. The chain's CDR3 is CASSTGQPQASSYNSPLHF. As DNA, the CDR3 is TGCGCCAGCAGCACAGGACAGCCCCAGGCTAGCTCCTATAATTCACCCCTCCACTTT.

This clonotype was counted many times. This CDR3 reads CASRGKYVNTEAFF. CDR3 sequence (DNA): TGTGCCAGCAGGGGGAAGTACGTGAACACTGAAGCTTTCTTT. The gene calls are TRBV2 and TRBJ1-1, with unresolved D. The V end was cut by 6 bases, the J end by 0 bases, with 11 bases between. The CDR3 is 14 residues long. Germline V CDR1 and CDR2: SNHLY, FYNNEI.

At least ten counts were recorded for this clonotype. The chain uses TRBV15 and TRBJ1-5, with D possibly matching TRBD1 (6 bases). With 0 bases removed from V and 5 bases from J, the gap between germline ends came to 17 bases. There are 17 residues in the CDR3. Germline CDR1 reads LNHNV; CDR2 reads YYDKDF (reference sequence). This chain's CDR3 is CATSRDSMGTPHQPQHF. The CDR3, as DNA: TGTGCCACCAGCAGAGATTCCATGGGGACACCCCATCAGCCCCAGCATTTT.

This clonotype was observed many times. V gene TRBV20-1 combines with J gene TRBJ1-6; TRBD1 aligns across 10 bases. CDR3 length equals 16 residues. Germline V lookup: CDR1 DFQATT, CDR2 SNEGSKA (reference sequence). Trimming at V came to 3 bases and at J to 10 bases, leaving 12 bases not matched to a gene. CDR3 protein: CSASGTGDNSRSPLHF. Here the CDR3 DNA reads TGCAGTGCTAGCGGGACAGGGGATAATAGCAGGTCACCCCTCCACTTT.

This clonotype was seen only a few times. The rearrangement joins TRBV11-2 to TRBJ1-1, with TRBD1 matching over 7 bases. The germline V gene has CDR1 SGHAT and CDR2 FQNNGV. The J segment lost 2 bases and the V segment lost 5 bases, leaving 8 bases of the junction unmatched. The CDR3 loop spans 15 amino acids. The CDR3 is CASSAYRGPNTEAFF. CDR3 in DNA: TGTGCCAGCAGCGCATACAGGGGCCCCAACACTGAAGCTTTCTTT.